This is a list of T cell receptor beta chains from one sample in a study of cytotoxic CD8 clonotypes in ibrutinib-treated CLL. Measured with immunoSEQ multiplex PCR; TCRdb has only the in-frame clones, and not every one. The table shows around 150,000 clones, with roughly 77% occurring only once. Sequenced material: PBMCs, taken after 12 months of ibrutinib treatment. The receptors come from a human donor with chronic lymphocytic leukemia. The CDR3 runs from the conserved cysteine through the conserved F or W. A D gene is named only where the DNA matches it firmly. A clone size is listed for some rows: how often the clone was seen (once, few, many), or a class if it is expanded.

CDR3nt: TGTGCCAGCAGCCAAGAGGCCTACAATGAGCAGTTCTTC
CDR3aa: CASSQEAYNEQFF
v_gene: TRBV14
len: 13
j_gene: TRBJ2-1
abundance: NA
d_gene: NA

CDR3nt: TGTGCCAGCAGGAGACAGATACATACCTACGAGCAGTACTTC
CDR3aa: CASRRQIHTYEQYF
v_gene: TRBV28
len: 14
j_gene: TRBJ2-7
abundance: NA
d_gene: NA

CDR3nt: TGTGCCAGCTCACCCGGGACTGCTTTAGTGAATGAGCAGTTCTTC
CDR3aa: CASSPGTALVNEQFF
v_gene: TRBV18
len: 15
j_gene: TRBJ2-1
abundance: NA
d_gene: NA

CDR3nt: TGCGCCAGCAGCCAAGAGGGCGGGTACAATGAGCAGTTCTTC
CDR3aa: CASSQEGGYNEQFF
v_gene: TRBV4-3
len: 14
j_gene: TRBJ2-1
abundance: NA
d_gene: NA

CDR3nt: TGTGCCAGCAGCACCAGCCGCCCTGCGATTAGAAACACCATATATTTT
CDR3aa: CASSTSRPAIRNTIYF
v_gene: TRBV5-6
len: 16
j_gene: TRBJ1-3
abundance: NA
d_gene: NA

CDR3nt: TGTGCCAGCAGCTTAGTCGGAGCGAACACTGAAGCTTTCTTT
CDR3aa: CASSLVGANTEAFF
v_gene: TRBV7-2
len: 14
j_gene: TRBJ1-1
abundance: once
d_gene: NA

CDR3nt: TGTGCCAGCAGCTTAGTACTAGGCCGCGCCCAAGAGACCCAGTACTTC
CDR3aa: CASSLVLGRAQETQYF
v_gene: TRBV7-8
len: 16
j_gene: TRBJ2-5
abundance: NA
d_gene: NA

CDR3nt: TGTGCCAGTAGTACCTCCGAGACAGGGTTTGCTGGGGCCAACGTCCTGACTTTC
CDR3aa: CASSTSETGFAGANVLTF
v_gene: TRBV19
len: 18
j_gene: TRBJ2-6
abundance: NA
d_gene: TRBD1

CDR3nt: TGTGCCAGCACCGTCCAGGGGAGAGACAATCAGCCCCAGCATTTT
CDR3aa: CASTVQGRDNQPQHF
v_gene: TRBV5-6
len: 15
j_gene: TRBJ1-5
abundance: few
d_gene: NA

CDR3nt: TGTGCCAGCAGTCCAGATCACTATCAGCCCCAGCATTTT
CDR3aa: CASSPDHYQPQHF
v_gene: TRBV6-5
len: 13
j_gene: TRBJ1-5
abundance: NA
d_gene: NA

CDR3nt: TGTGCCAGCCCCAGCAGGGAAGAACCACCCTACGAGCAGTACTTC
CDR3aa: CASPSREEPPYEQYF
v_gene: TRBV9
len: 15
j_gene: TRBJ2-7
abundance: NA
d_gene: NA

CDR3nt: TGCGCCAGCAGCCCAGGACAGCAAACCAACACTGAAGCTTTCTTT
CDR3aa: CASSPGQQTNTEAFF
v_gene: TRBV5-1
len: 15
j_gene: TRBJ1-1
abundance: NA
d_gene: NA

CDR3nt: TGTGCCAGCAGCCGCAGACAGACCTATGGCTACACCTTC
CDR3aa: CASSRRQTYGYTF
v_gene: TRBV7-2
len: 13
j_gene: TRBJ1-2
abundance: NA
d_gene: NA

CDR3nt: TGTGCCAGCAGCTTAACGACAGGGGAGGAGACCCAGTACTTC
CDR3aa: CASSLTTGEETQYF
v_gene: TRBV7-9
len: 14
j_gene: TRBJ2-5
abundance: NA
d_gene: TRBD1

CDR3nt: TGTGCCATCAGTGTACAACTCGGGAGCCATGAGCAGTTCTTC
CDR3aa: CAISVQLGSHEQFF
v_gene: TRBV10-3
len: 14
j_gene: TRBJ2-1
abundance: NA
d_gene: NA

CDR3nt: TGTGCCAGCAGTGCCCGGGACAACACCATATATTTT
CDR3aa: CASSARDNTIYF
v_gene: TRBV6-1
len: 12
j_gene: TRBJ1-3
abundance: NA
d_gene: NA

CDR3nt: TGCGCCAGCAGCTTGGCCTTAGCGGGGGGGCAAGAGACCCAGTACTTC
CDR3aa: CASSLALAGGQETQYF
v_gene: TRBV5-1
len: 16
j_gene: TRBJ2-5
abundance: NA
d_gene: TRBD2

CDR3nt: TGTGCCAGCAGTCTCCAGGGGAAACCTTTCTTT
CDR3aa: CASSLQGKPFF
v_gene: TRBV28
len: 11
j_gene: TRBJ1-1
abundance: NA
d_gene: NA

CDR3nt: TGTGCCAGCAGTACTTCAGGGCGGTATAGCAATCAGCCCCAGCATTTT
CDR3aa: CASSTSGRYSNQPQHF
v_gene: TRBV28
len: 16
j_gene: TRBJ1-5
abundance: NA
d_gene: NA

CDR3nt: TGTGCCAGCAGCCCGCACCAACTAGTATCTGGGGAGCTGTTTTTT
CDR3aa: CASSPHQLVSGELFF
v_gene: TRBV5-6
len: 15
j_gene: TRBJ2-2
abundance: NA
d_gene: NA

CDR3nt: TGTGCCAGCAGGACAGAGAAGCTCTATGGCTACACCTTC
CDR3aa: CASRTEKLYGYTF
v_gene: TRBV6-1
len: 13
j_gene: TRBJ1-2
abundance: NA
d_gene: NA

CDR3nt: TGTGCCAGTAGTATTGGAGGGACTAGCGCCTACGAGCAGTACTTC
CDR3aa: CASSIGGTSAYEQYF
v_gene: TRBV19
len: 15
j_gene: TRBJ2-7
abundance: NA
d_gene: TRBD2

CDR3nt: TGTGCCAGCAGAAGACGGACAGGGGGGCCCTACGAGCAGTACTTC
CDR3aa: CASRRRTGGPYEQYF
v_gene: TRBV28
len: 15
j_gene: TRBJ2-7
abundance: NA
d_gene: TRBD1

CDR3nt: TGTGCCAGCTCAGATCTAGGGGGCGTCTATAATTCACCCCTCCACTTT
CDR3aa: CASSDLGGVYNSPLHF
v_gene: TRBV18
len: 16
j_gene: TRBJ1-6
abundance: NA
d_gene: TRBD1

CDR3nt: TGTGCCAGCAGCCCCCCGGACTGGAGGGGCCGCACAGATACGCAGTATTTT
CDR3aa: CASSPPDWRGRTDTQYF
v_gene: TRBV7-9
len: 17
j_gene: TRBJ2-3
abundance: NA
d_gene: NA

CDR3nt: TGTGCCAGCAGTTCCCCTCCGGGACTAGGAGGGAATGAGCAGTTCTTC
CDR3aa: CASSSPPGLGGNEQFF
v_gene: TRBV6-6
len: 16
j_gene: TRBJ2-1
abundance: NA
d_gene: TRBD2

CDR3nt: TGTGCCAGCAGTTTGAACAGTGGCCATCAGCCCCAGCATTTT
CDR3aa: CASSLNSGHQPQHF
v_gene: TRBV28
len: 14
j_gene: TRBJ1-5
abundance: NA
d_gene: NA

CDR3nt: TGTGCCATCAGTACCGGGACTAGCGGGGGGCCTAGCACAGATACGCAGTATTTT
CDR3aa: CAISTGTSGGPSTDTQYF
v_gene: TRBV10-3
len: 18
j_gene: TRBJ2-3
abundance: NA
d_gene: TRBD2

CDR3nt: TGTGCCAGCAGTTCGGAGAGGGAGGCAGATACGCAGTATTTT
CDR3aa: CASSSEREADTQYF
v_gene: TRBV6-4
len: 14
j_gene: TRBJ2-3
abundance: many
d_gene: NA

CDR3nt: TGTGCCAGCTCACGAGAGAATGAGCAGTTCTTC
CDR3aa: CASSRENEQFF
v_gene: TRBV18
len: 11
j_gene: TRBJ2-1
abundance: NA
d_gene: NA

CDR3nt: TGTGCCAGCAGCCAAGGCGGACGGAATCCCATGTCACCCCTCCACTTT
CDR3aa: CASSQGGRNPMSPLHF
v_gene: TRBV7-6
len: 16
j_gene: TRBJ1-6
abundance: NA
d_gene: NA

CDR3nt: TGTGCCAGCAGCGGGACGGGAACAGCAAGTAGGACCCCTAAACAGTTCTTC
CDR3aa: CASSGTGTASRTPKQFF
v_gene: TRBV7-2
len: 17
j_gene: TRBJ2-1
abundance: NA
d_gene: NA

CDR3nt: TGTGCCAGCAGCGAAAGACAGGGATGGGCTTACGAGCAGTACTTC
CDR3aa: CASSERQGWAYEQYF
v_gene: TRBV4-2
len: 15
j_gene: TRBJ2-7
abundance: few
d_gene: TRBD1

CDR3nt: TGTGCCAGCAGCAAAGCGCAGAGGGGACGGAGAAACACTGAAGCTTTCTTT
CDR3aa: CASSKAQRGRRNTEAFF
v_gene: TRBV21-1
len: 17
j_gene: TRBJ1-1
abundance: NA
d_gene: NA

CDR3nt: TGTGCCGGAGGGACAGGGCTACGAAATGAGCAGTTCTTC
CDR3aa: CAGGTGLRNEQFF
v_gene: TRBV30
len: 13
j_gene: TRBJ2-1
abundance: NA
d_gene: TRBD1

CDR3nt: TGTGCCAGCAGAGCAGACAGGGGGCCAGATGGCTACACCTTC
CDR3aa: CASRADRGPDGYTF
v_gene: TRBV6-1
len: 14
j_gene: TRBJ1-2
abundance: NA
d_gene: TRBD1

CDR3nt: TGCAGCGTGAGGAGTCAAGAGACCCAGTACTTC
CDR3aa: CSVRSQETQYF
v_gene: TRBV29-1
len: 11
j_gene: TRBJ2-5
abundance: once
d_gene: NA

CDR3nt: TGTGCCAGCCGTACTGGAACCACAGAGAACTATGGCTACACCTTC
CDR3aa: CASRTGTTENYGYTF
v_gene: TRBV6-1
len: 15
j_gene: TRBJ1-2
abundance: NA
d_gene: NA

CDR3nt: TGTGCCAGCAAGTGGATTAGCACAGATACGCAGTATTTT
CDR3aa: CASKWISTDTQYF
v_gene: TRBV7-2
len: 13
j_gene: TRBJ2-3
abundance: NA
d_gene: NA

CDR3nt: TGTGCCAGCTCACGAGTAGAATATACGCAGTATTTT
CDR3aa: CASSRVEYTQYF
v_gene: TRBV18
len: 12
j_gene: TRBJ2-3
abundance: once
d_gene: NA

CDR3nt: TGTGCCAGCAGCACCTACGGGAGTGACACCGGGGAGCTGTTTTTT
CDR3aa: CASSTYGSDTGELFF
v_gene: TRBV11-3
len: 15
j_gene: TRBJ2-2
abundance: once
d_gene: NA

CDR3nt: TGTGCCAGCAGTTCCGACGGACTTATTAGCAATCAGCCCCAGCATTTT
CDR3aa: CASSSDGLISNQPQHF
v_gene: TRBV28
len: 16
j_gene: TRBJ1-5
abundance: NA
d_gene: NA

CDR3nt: TGTGCCTGGAGGACTCTTTTGAGCACAGATACGCAGTATTTT
CDR3aa: CAWRTLLSTDTQYF
v_gene: TRBV30
len: 14
j_gene: TRBJ2-3
abundance: NA
d_gene: NA

CDR3nt: TGCAGCGTTGAAGTTGGGTCCGCTGGGGCCAACGTCCTGACTTTC
CDR3aa: CSVEVGSAGANVLTF
v_gene: TRBV29-1
len: 15
j_gene: TRBJ2-6
abundance: NA
d_gene: NA

CDR3nt: TGTGCCAGCTCACCACCGGGGACAGTCTCCTACGAGCAGTACTTC
CDR3aa: CASSPPGTVSYEQYF
v_gene: TRBV18
len: 15
j_gene: TRBJ2-7
abundance: NA
d_gene: TRBD1

CDR3nt: TGTGCCAGCAGCTGGGGCGGGAGGGGCGAAGATACGCAGTATTTT
CDR3aa: CASSWGGRGEDTQYF
v_gene: TRBV7-2
len: 15
j_gene: TRBJ2-3
abundance: NA
d_gene: TRBD2

CDR3nt: TGTGCCAGGCACCCGGGACAGGCCTCCTACGAGCAGTACTTC
CDR3aa: CARHPGQASYEQYF
v_gene: TRBV6-5
len: 14
j_gene: TRBJ2-7
abundance: NA
d_gene: TRBD1

CDR3nt: TGTGCCAGCAGTGAATTTACAGGGGGAGAGGAGGGCTACACCTTC
CDR3aa: CASSEFTGGEEGYTF
v_gene: TRBV25-1
len: 15
j_gene: TRBJ1-2
abundance: few
d_gene: TRBD1

CDR3nt: TGTGCCAGCAGTGTTGGGCAGGGGAGGGAGCAGTACTTC
CDR3aa: CASSVGQGREQYF
v_gene: TRBV2
len: 13
j_gene: TRBJ2-7
abundance: NA
d_gene: NA